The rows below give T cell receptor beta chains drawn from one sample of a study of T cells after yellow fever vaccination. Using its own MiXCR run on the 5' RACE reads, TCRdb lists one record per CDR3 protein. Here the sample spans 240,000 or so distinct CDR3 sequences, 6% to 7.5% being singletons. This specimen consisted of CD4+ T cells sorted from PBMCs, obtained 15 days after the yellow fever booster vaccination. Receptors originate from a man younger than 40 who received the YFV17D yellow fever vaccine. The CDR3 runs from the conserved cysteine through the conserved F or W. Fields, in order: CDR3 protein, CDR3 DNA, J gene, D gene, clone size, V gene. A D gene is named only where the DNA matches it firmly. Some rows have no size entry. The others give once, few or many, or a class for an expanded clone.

CDR3: CAISEDLTSGSYEQYF
DNA: TGTGCCATCAGTGAGGATCTGACTAGCGGGAGTTACGAGCAGTACTTC
J: TRBJ2-7
D: TRBD2
size: few
V: TRBV10-3

CDR3: CASSLRGPGETQYF
DNA: TGTGCCAGCAGCTTAAGGGGTCCGGGAGAGACCCAGTACTTC
J: TRBJ2-5
D: -
size: -
V: TRBV7-2

CDR3: CASSESGSYEQYF
DNA: TGCGCCAGCAGTGAGTCTGGGAGCTACGAGCAGTACTTC
J: TRBJ2-7
D: -
size: many
V: TRBV10-1

CDR3: CSAHHRGGEKLFF
DNA: TGCAGTGCCCATCACAGGGGAGGTGAAAAACTGTTTTTT
J: TRBJ1-4
D: TRBD1
size: few
V: TRBV20-1

CDR3: CASSQAIGTGAYEQYF
DNA: TGTGCCAGCAGCCAAGCGATCGGGACAGGGGCCTACGAGCAGTACTTC
J: TRBJ2-7
D: TRBD1
size: few
V: TRBV3-1

CDR3: CASSIVGKETQYF
DNA: TGTGCCAGTAGTATAGTGGGGAAAGAGACCCAGTACTTC
J: TRBJ2-5
D: -
size: -
V: TRBV19

CDR3: CATSGPLAGDYNEQFF
DNA: TGTGCCACCAGTGGCCCCCTAGCGGGGGACTACAATGAGCAGTTCTTC
J: TRBJ2-1
D: TRBD2
size: -
V: TRBV24-1

CDR3: CAWNPGAGNIQYF
DNA: TGTGCCTGGAATCCAGGGGCGGGAAACATTCAGTACTTC
J: TRBJ2-4
D: -
size: -
V: TRBV30

CDR3: CAWSSDLLGTGMRETQYF
DNA: TGTGCCTGGAGTTCAGACCTTTTAGGGACAGGGATGCGAGAGACCCAGTACTTC
J: TRBJ2-5
D: TRBD1
size: -
V: TRBV30

CDR3: CASSPQGDSNQPQHF
DNA: TGTGCCAGCAGTCCCCAAGGCGACTCCAATCAGCCCCAGCATTTT
J: TRBJ1-5
D: -
size: few
V: TRBV25-1

CDR3: CASSVLLGDTQYF
DNA: TGTGCCAGCAGTGTCCTACTAGGAGATACGCAGTATTTT
J: TRBJ2-3
D: -
size: few
V: TRBV2

CDR3: CSARNYNEQFF
DNA: TGCAGTGCCAGAAATTACAATGAGCAGTTCTTC
J: TRBJ2-1
D: -
size: many
V: TRBV20-1

CDR3: CASSESRDRVVETQYF
DNA: TGTGCCAGCAGCGAAAGCAGGGATAGAGTCGTTGAGACCCAGTACTTC
J: TRBJ2-5
D: -
size: -
V: TRBV7-9

CDR3: CASSPSGQSTDTQYF
DNA: TGCGCCAGCAGCCCATCGGGACAGAGCACAGATACGCAGTATTTT
J: TRBJ2-3
D: TRBD1
size: many
V: TRBV5-1

CDR3: CASSLVGRKEEKLFF
DNA: TGCGCCAGCAGCTTGGTGGGCCGGAAGGAGGAAAAACTGTTTTTT
J: TRBJ1-4
D: -
size: -
V: TRBV5-1

CDR3: CASTRSFYEQFF
DNA: TGTGCCAGCACTAGGTCTTTCTATGAGCAGTTCTTC
J: TRBJ2-1
D: -
size: many
V: TRBV28

CDR3: CSALRTSGGSYEQYF
DNA: TGCAGTGCCCTAAGGACTAGCGGGGGGAGTTACGAGCAGTACTTC
J: TRBJ2-7
D: TRBD2
size: many
V: TRBV20-1

CDR3: CSASGPAGFGEQYF
DNA: TGCAGTGCCTCGGGCCCAGCGGGCTTCGGCGAGCAGTACTTC
J: TRBJ2-7
D: -
size: many
V: TRBV20-1

CDR3: CASSLVITSGGSSYNEQFF
DNA: TGCGCCAGCAGCTTGGTCATAACTAGCGGGGGAAGCTCCTACAATGAGCAGTTCTTC
J: TRBJ2-1
D: TRBD2
size: many
V: TRBV5-1

CDR3: CASSLGAEGPSYGYTF
DNA: TGTGCCAGCAGCTTAGGGGCGGAGGGTCCCTCCTATGGCTACACCTTC
J: TRBJ1-2
D: -
size: -
V: TRBV7-9

CDR3: CASSLSGRGLEQYF
DNA: TGTGCCAGCAGCCTTAGCGGGAGAGGTCTCGAGCAGTACTTC
J: TRBJ2-7
D: TRBD2
size: few
V: TRBV5-4

CDR3: CASSLAPAYEQYF
DNA: TGTGCCAGCAGCTTAGCCCCTGCCTACGAGCAGTACTTC
J: TRBJ2-7
D: -
size: -
V: TRBV7-2

CDR3: CASSPRLAGGSTDTQYF
DNA: TGTGCCAGCAGTCCACGACTAGCGGGAGGGAGCACAGATACGCAGTATTTT
J: TRBJ2-3
D: TRBD2
size: few
V: TRBV12-3/TRBV12-4

CDR3: CASSPYTGELFF
DNA: TGTGCCAGCAGCCCTTACACCGGGGAGCTGTTTTTT
J: TRBJ2-2
D: -
size: many
V: TRBV7-2

CDR3: CASSLAQTSVIETQYF
DNA: TGTGCCAGCAGCTTAGCCCAGACTAGTGTAATAGAGACCCAGTACTTC
J: TRBJ2-5
D: -
size: few
V: TRBV7-2

CDR3: CASSSPLGQQRAAAFF
DNA: TGTGCCAGCAGCTCGCCTCTCGGACAACAGCGGGCAGCTGCGTTCTTC
J: TRBJ2-1
D: -
size: -
V: TRBV7-9

CDR3: CASRRQGIKTGELFF
DNA: TGTGCCAGCAGAAGACAGGGGATCAAGACCGGGGAGCTGTTTTTT
J: TRBJ2-2
D: TRBD1
size: few
V: TRBV3-1

CDR3: CASSLRGGPFNEQFF
DNA: TGTGCCAGTTCCCTCCGGGGGGGCCCCTTCAATGAGCAGTTCTTC
J: TRBJ2-1
D: TRBD2
size: few
V: TRBV5-4

CDR3: CASSLLSQGGGEQFF
DNA: TGTGCCAGCAGTTTACTATCCCAGGGGGGGGGTGAGCAGTTCTTC
J: TRBJ2-1
D: -
size: -
V: TRBV28

CDR3: CASSLAQTSGSGELFF
DNA: TGCGCCAGCAGCTTGGCACAGACTAGCGGTTCCGGGGAGCTGTTTTTT
J: TRBJ2-2
D: TRBD2
size: many
V: TRBV5-1

CDR3: CSVRGLAGRTDTQYF
DNA: TGCAGCGTGAGGGGACTAGCGGGACGCACAGATACGCAGTATTTT
J: TRBJ2-3
D: TRBD2
size: many
V: TRBV29-1

CDR3: CSARQQIYNEQFF
DNA: TGCAGTGCTCGACAGCAAATTTACAATGAGCAGTTCTTC
J: TRBJ2-1
D: -
size: many
V: TRBV20-1

CDR3: CASSLDGQGNQPQHF
DNA: TGCGCCAGCAGCTTGGATGGTCAGGGTAATCAGCCCCAGCATTTT
J: TRBJ1-5
D: -
size: -
V: TRBV5-1

CDR3: CSARDHLNTEAFF
DNA: TGCAGTGCTAGAGATCACCTGAACACTGAAGCTTTCTTT
J: TRBJ1-1
D: -
size: many
V: TRBV20-1

CDR3: CASSLRTGGPSGANVLTF
DNA: TGTGCCAGCAGTTTAAGGACAGGGGGGCCTTCTGGGGCCAACGTCCTGACTTTC
J: TRBJ2-6
D: TRBD1
size: -
V: TRBV6-2/TRBV6-3

CDR3: CAISESASGSTYEQYF
DNA: TGTGCCATCAGTGAGTCGGCTAGCGGGAGCACCTACGAGCAGTACTTC
J: TRBJ2-7
D: TRBD2
size: many
V: TRBV10-3

CDR3: CASRTDRVGEQYF
DNA: TGTGCCAGCAGGACGGACAGGGTCGGCGAGCAGTACTTC
J: TRBJ2-7
D: TRBD1
size: -
V: TRBV6-5

CDR3: CASSLGQGAGNTIYF
DNA: TGTGCCAGCAGCTTAGGACAGGGGGCTGGAAACACCATATATTTT
J: TRBJ1-3
D: TRBD1
size: -
V: TRBV7-9

CDR3: CSAIQGPHSGANVLTF
DNA: TGCAGTGCTATCCAGGGCCCCCACTCTGGGGCCAACGTCCTGACTTTC
J: TRBJ2-6
D: -
size: few
V: TRBV20-1

CDR3: CSASTVPHSYEQYF
DNA: TGCAGTGCTTCGACAGTCCCTCACTCCTACGAGCAGTACTTC
J: TRBJ2-7
D: -
size: many
V: TRBV20-1

CDR3: CASSPREGKETQYF
DNA: TGTGCCAGCTCACCGCGGGAAGGGAAAGAGACCCAGTACTTC
J: TRBJ2-5
D: -
size: -
V: TRBV18

CDR3: CASRRQFVETQYF
DNA: TGTGCCAGCAGAAGACAGTTCGTCGAGACCCAGTACTTC
J: TRBJ2-5
D: -
size: few
V: TRBV7-2

CDR3: CASSTGVETQYF
DNA: TGTGCCAGCAGTACAGGGGTGGAGACCCAGTACTTC
J: TRBJ2-5
D: TRBD1
size: few
V: TRBV12-3/TRBV12-4

CDR3: CAWRQAGPHEQYF
DNA: TGTGCCTGGAGACAGGCAGGTCCCCACGAGCAGTACTTC
J: TRBJ2-7
D: -
size: -
V: TRBV30

CDR3: CASRTARGRNYGYTF
DNA: TGTGCCAGCAGGACCGCCAGGGGGCGGAACTATGGCTACACCTTC
J: TRBJ1-2
D: TRBD1
size: many
V: TRBV27